A single sample is the source of the 9 T cell receptor beta chains below, sequenced in a study of blood T cell repertoires in COVID-19. Repertoires were generated with immunoSEQ multiplex PCR, while TCRdb's copy carries only in-frame clones and drops some. The table has tens of thousands of clones, about 92% seen once; the top ten hold more than 2%. What was sequenced was peripheral blood. The receptors derive from a man aged 45-65 years with acute or convalescent COVID-19.

The chain recombines TRBV5-1 with TRBJ2-1; the D is unclear. The CDR3 totals 11 residues. Germline V gene lookup returns CDR1 SGHRS and CDR2 YFSETQ. V lost 0 bases, J lost 8 bases, and 3 bases lay in between. CDR3 residues: CASSLVDEQFF. Written as DNA, the CDR3 is TGCGCCAGCAGCTTGGTCGATGAGCAGTTCTTC.

The gene calls are TRBV5-1 and TRBJ2-5; 8 bases line up with TRBD1. The V gene end was trimmed by 9 bases and the J gene end by 9 bases; junction bases not matched to a gene: 10. Germline loops: CDR1 SGHRS, CDR2 YFSETQ. The CDR3 covers 12 residues. CDR3 nucleotide sequence: TGCGCCATCCAGGGGGCCTTTCGTTCCCAGTACTTC. This gives the protein CAIQGAFRSQYF.

This clone came up once. The J gene is TRBJ1-2, the V gene TRBV5-5, with a weak D call TRBD1 (6 bases). Germline V gene data show CDR1 as SGHKS and CDR2 as YYEKEE (reference sequence). Between the trimmed V and J ends, which lost 2 bases and 2 bases, there was a span of 16 bases. The CDR3 sequence is 16 residues long. Here the CDR3 DNA reads TGTGCCAGCAGCTTCCTGCATGGGGACAACAACTATGGCTACACCTTC. Residues: CASSFLHGDNNYGYTF.

The V gene is TRBV5-1, the J gene TRBJ2-2; the D is unclear. V lost 4 bases and J lost 3, with 13 bases in between. Germline values: CDR1 SGHRS, CDR2 YFSETQ. This CDR3 spans 15 amino acids. In nucleotides, the CDR3 is TGCGCCAGCAGCCTTTCCCGGGTTGACACCGGGGAGCTGTTTTTT. Translation: CASSLSRVDTGELFF.

CDR3 DNA: TGTGCCAGCAGCTCTCCTAACAATGAGCAGTTCTTC. Translation: CASSSPNNEQFF. J is TRBJ2-1 and V is TRBV7-2; D is unclear. Germline values: CDR1 SGHTA, CDR2 FQGNSA. V was shortened by 4 bases and J by 5 bases, with 6 bases between the two germline ends. This CDR3 contains 12 residues.

The chain employs TRBV5-4 and TRBJ2-7; weak D call: TRBD1 (7 bases). Trimming took 3 bases from V and 2 from J, leaving 21 bases between them. Germline CDR1 is SGHNT and CDR2 is YYREEE (reference sequence). The CDR3 contains 17 residues. CDR3 region: CASSSRGETGFTYEQYF. CDR3 bases: TGTGCCAGCAGCTCCAGGGGGGAGACGGGATTCACCTACGAGCAGTACTTC.

This chain uses TRBV7-3 with TRBJ2-7; TRBD2 might be the D (5 bases). V was cut by 5 bases and J by 7 bases, with 15 bases left in between. The CDR3 is 13 amino acids. The germline V gene has CDR1 SGHTA and CDR2 FQGTGA. The CDR3 region is CASSPFGLGEQYF. CDR3 sequence (DNA): TGTGCCAGCAGCCCTTTCGGACTGGGGGAGCAGTACTTC.

The chain employs TRBV19 and TRBJ1-1, with no clear D. Looked up from germline, CDR1 is LNHDA and CDR2 is SQIVND (reference sequence). Trimming left V 5 bases short and J 2 bases short, with 9 bases between. This CDR3 comprises 13 residues. This CDR3 is CASSSLGNTEAFF. The CDR3 DNA reads as TGTGCCAGTAGTTCCCTAGGTAACACTGAAGCTTTCTTT.

This chain uses TRBV19 with TRBJ1-1; D uncertain. The V and J ends lost 8 bases and 7 bases respectively, with 20 bases between them. CDR3 size: 14 residues. Germline V gene lookup returns CDR1 LNHDA and CDR2 SQIVND (reference sequence). The CDR3 DNA sequence: TGTGCCAGTGGCCTCCTCCACATCGGGTTTGAAGCTTTCTTT. Protein: CASGLLHIGFEAFF.